This is a list of T cell receptor beta chains from one sample in a study of cytomegalovirus exposure and HLA in healthy donors. TCRdb's table, derived via immunoSEQ multiplex PCR, lists solely in-frame clones and lacks some. The sample includes some 150,000 clones, more than 70% of them seen just once. The sequencing input was PBMCs. Receptor source: a woman in her 50s in good health and CMV-seropositive. Each CDR3 is given with its conserved first and last residue. The D gene is left open where the match is weak. Clone size is given for some rows only: seen once, a few or many times, or a class if the clone is expanded.

>.|TRBV4-3|TRBJ2-7|TRBD1
CASSQDVQGYEQYF
TGCGCCAGCAGCCAAGATGTACAGGGGTACGAGCAGTACTTC
>.|TRBV2|TRBJ2-1|TRBD2
CASQSLPGGSIDEQFF
TGTGCCAGTCAGTCGCTTCCGGGGGGGAGTATTGATGAGCAGTTCTTC
>.|TRBV28|TRBJ2-3|TRBD2
CASSSTSGGSTDTQYF
TGTGCCAGCAGTTCGACTAGCGGAGGGAGCACAGATACGCAGTATTTT
>.|TRBV4-2|TRBJ2-7|.
CASSQDGRYEQYF
TGTGCCAGCAGCCAAGATGGGAGGTACGAGCAGTACTTC
>.|TRBV7-2|TRBJ2-1|TRBD2
CASSLGGPRAADEQFF
TGTGCCAGCAGCTTGGGAGGGCCTCGGGCCGCCGATGAGCAGTTCTTC
>.|TRBV15|TRBJ2-7|TRBD2
CATSTLAGKLYEQYF
TGTGCCACCAGCACCCTAGCGGGGAAACTCTACGAGCAGTACTTC
>.|TRBV9|TRBJ2-5|TRBD1
CASSAYGQVQETQYF
TGTGCCAGCAGCGCTTATGGACAGGTTCAAGAGACCCAGTACTTC
>once|TRBV28|TRBJ1-1|.
CASRGGGLDTEAFF
TGTGCCAGCAGGGGGGGAGGGCTCGACACTGAAGCTTTCTTT
>.|TRBV6-6|TRBJ1-1|.
CASSYRGLNTEAFF
TGTGCCAGCAGTTATCGTGGGCTGAACACTGAAGCTTTCTTT
>once|TRBV6-5|TRBJ1-1|.
CATYTGGNTEAFF
TGTGCCACCTACACCGGGGGGAACACTGAAGCTTTCTTT
>.|TRBV6-4|TRBJ2-1|TRBD2
CASSLLAAPAYNEQFF
TGTGCCAGCAGTCTGCTAGCGGCTCCCGCCTACAATGAGCAGTTCTTC
>.|TRBV28|TRBJ1-2|.
CASSLWLQGREGYTF
TGTGCCAGCAGTTTATGGTTACAGGGAAGGGAAGGCTACACCTTC
>few|TRBV30|TRBJ1-2|.
CAWSALDSSYGYTF
TGTGCCTGGAGTGCCCTGGACAGTTCCTATGGCTACACCTTC
>.|TRBV30|TRBJ2-3|TRBD2
CAGTKAGLADTQYF
TGTGCCGGGACCAAAGCGGGGTTGGCAGATACGCAGTATTTT
>.|TRBV28|TRBJ2-5|.
CASSLSLAPSQETQYF
TGTGCCAGCAGCCTCAGTCTAGCGCCTAGCCAAGAGACCCAGTACTTC
>.|TRBV7-2|TRBJ2-7|.
CASSVGGGSYEQYF
TGTGCCAGCAGCGTCGGCGGCGGTTCCTACGAGCAGTACTTC
>.|TRBV5-1|TRBJ1-1|TRBD1
CASSDPDRLNTEAFF
TGCGCCAGCAGTGACCCGGACAGGCTGAACACTGAAGCTTTCTTT
>.|TRBV27|TRBJ2-3|.
CASSWGVGTQYF
TGTGCCAGCAGTTGGGGGGTCGGTACGCAGTATTTT
>once|TRBV9|TRBJ2-1|.
CASSAGVDEQFF
TGTGCCAGCAGCGCGGGGGTGGATGAGCAGTTCTTC
>.|TRBV9|TRBJ1-6|.
CASSVGVDTSYSPLHF
TGTGCCAGCAGCGTAGGCGTTGACACCTCTTATTCACCCCTCCACTTT
>.|TRBV28|TRBJ1-1|.
CASSLLVEANTEAFF
TGTGCCAGCAGTTTATTGGTAGAAGCGAACACTGAAGCTTTCTTT
>.|TRBV7-9|TRBJ2-7|.
CSSSSIYEQYF
TGTTCCAGCAGCTCAATCTACGAGCAGTACTTC
>.|TRBV5-1|TRBJ1-1|TRBD1
CASSQGQGAFSSEAFF
TGCGCCAGCAGCCAGGGACAGGGGGCGTTTTCGTCGGAAGCTTTCTTT
>.|TRBV7-9|TRBJ2-7|.
CASSLSSYEQYF
TGTGCCAGCAGCTTGAGCTCCTACGAGCAGTACTTC
>once|TRBV7-2|TRBJ1-5|.
CASSPDRDQPQHF
TGTGCCAGCAGCCCCGACCGGGATCAGCCCCAGCATTTT
>.|TRBV21-1|TRBJ2-5|.
CASPDRAETQYF
TGTGCCAGCCCCGACAGGGCGGAGACCCAGTACTTC
>.|TRBV10-3|TRBJ2-3|.
CAISESLASTDTQYF
TGTGCCATCAGTGAGTCGCTAGCTAGCACAGATACGCAGTATTTT